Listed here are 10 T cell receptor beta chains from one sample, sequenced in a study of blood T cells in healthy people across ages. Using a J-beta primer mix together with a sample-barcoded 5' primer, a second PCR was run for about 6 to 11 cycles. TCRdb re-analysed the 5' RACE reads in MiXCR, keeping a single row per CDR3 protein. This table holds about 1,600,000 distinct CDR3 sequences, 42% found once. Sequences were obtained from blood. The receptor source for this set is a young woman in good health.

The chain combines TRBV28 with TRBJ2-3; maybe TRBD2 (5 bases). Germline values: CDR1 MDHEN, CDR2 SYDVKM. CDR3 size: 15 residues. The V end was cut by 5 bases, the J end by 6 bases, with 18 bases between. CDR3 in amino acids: CASSPTRPGVDTQYF. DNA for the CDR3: TGTGCCAGCAGTCCCACTAGGCCCGGCGTGGATACGCAGTATTTT. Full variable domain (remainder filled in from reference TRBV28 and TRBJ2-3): DVKVTQSSRYLVKRTGEKVFLECVQDMDHENMFWYRQDPGLGLRLIYFSYDVKMKEKGDIPEGYSVSREKKERFSLILESASTNQTSMYLCASSPTRPGVDTQYFGPGTRLTVL.

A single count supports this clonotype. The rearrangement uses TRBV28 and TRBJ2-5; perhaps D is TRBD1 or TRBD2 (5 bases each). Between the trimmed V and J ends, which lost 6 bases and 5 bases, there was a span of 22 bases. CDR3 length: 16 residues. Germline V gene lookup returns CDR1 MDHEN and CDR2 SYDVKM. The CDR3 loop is CASSSAGTGAWETQYF. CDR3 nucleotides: TGTGCCAGCAGCAGCGCAGGGACCGGGGCATGGGAGACCCAGTACTTC. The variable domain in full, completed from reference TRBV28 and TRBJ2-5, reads DVKVTQSSRYLVKRTGEKVFLECVQDMDHENMFWYRQDPGLGLRLIYFSYDVKMKEKGDIPEGYSVSREKKERFSLILESASTNQTSMYLCASSSAGTGAWETQYFGPGTRLLVL.

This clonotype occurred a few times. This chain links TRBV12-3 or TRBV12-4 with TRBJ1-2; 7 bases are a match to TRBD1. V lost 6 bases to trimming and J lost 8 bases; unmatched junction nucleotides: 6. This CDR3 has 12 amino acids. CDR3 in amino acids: CASRPTGSGYTF. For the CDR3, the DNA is TGTGCCAGCAGGCCGACAGGGAGCGGCTACACCTTC.

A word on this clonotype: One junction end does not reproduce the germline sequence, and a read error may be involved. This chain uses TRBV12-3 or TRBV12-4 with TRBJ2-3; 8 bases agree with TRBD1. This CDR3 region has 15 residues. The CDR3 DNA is TGTGCCAGCAATTTATCTAGGACAGGGACAGATACGCAGTATTTT. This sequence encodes CASNLSRTGTDTQYF.

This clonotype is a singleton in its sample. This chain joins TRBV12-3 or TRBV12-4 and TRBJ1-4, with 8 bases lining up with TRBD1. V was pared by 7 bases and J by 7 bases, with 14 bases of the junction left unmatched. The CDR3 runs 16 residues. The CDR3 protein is CASIKGTGWVGEKLFF. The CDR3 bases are TGTGCCAGCATCAAGGGGACAGGATGGGTGGGTGAAAAACTGTTTTTT.

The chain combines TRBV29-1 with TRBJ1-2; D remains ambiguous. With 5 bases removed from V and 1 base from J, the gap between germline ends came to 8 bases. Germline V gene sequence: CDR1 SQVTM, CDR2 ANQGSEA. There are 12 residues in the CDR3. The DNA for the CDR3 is TGCAGCGTTCGGACGGATAACTATGGCTACACCTTC. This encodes CSVRTDNYGYTF.

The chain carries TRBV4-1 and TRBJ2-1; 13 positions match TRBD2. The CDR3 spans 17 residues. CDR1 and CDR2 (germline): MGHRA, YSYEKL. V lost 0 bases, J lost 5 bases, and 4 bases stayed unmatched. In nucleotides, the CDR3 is TGCGCCAGCAGCCAAGAACTAGCGGGGGGGCATAACAATGAGCAGTTCTTC. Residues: CASSQELAGGHNNEQFF.

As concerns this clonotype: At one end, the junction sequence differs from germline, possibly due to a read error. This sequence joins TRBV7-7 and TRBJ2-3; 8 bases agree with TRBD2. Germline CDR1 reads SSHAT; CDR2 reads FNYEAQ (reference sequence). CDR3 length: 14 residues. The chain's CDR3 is CASSYGTSGDTQYF. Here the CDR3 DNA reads TGTGCTAGCAGCTACGGGACTAGTGGGGATACGCAGTATTTT.

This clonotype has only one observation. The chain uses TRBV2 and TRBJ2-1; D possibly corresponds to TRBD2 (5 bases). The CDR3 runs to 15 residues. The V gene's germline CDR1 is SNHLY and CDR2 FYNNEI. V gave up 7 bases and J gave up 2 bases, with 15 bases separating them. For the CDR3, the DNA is TGTGCCAGCATGGCTGAAGCGGATACCTACAATGAGCAGTTCTTC. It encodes CASMAEADTYNEQFF. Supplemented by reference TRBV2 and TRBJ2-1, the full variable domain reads EPEVTQTPSHQVTQMGQEVILRCVPISNHLYFYWYRQILGQKVEFLVSFYNNEISEKSEIFDDQFSVERPDGSNFTLKIRSTKLEDSAMYFCASMAEADTYNEQFFGPGTRLTVL.

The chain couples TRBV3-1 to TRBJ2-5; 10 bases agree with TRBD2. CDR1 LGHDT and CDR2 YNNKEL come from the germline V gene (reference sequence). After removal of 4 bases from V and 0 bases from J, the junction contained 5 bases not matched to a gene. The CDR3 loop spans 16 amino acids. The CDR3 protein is CASSPNSGGYQETQYF. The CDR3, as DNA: TGTGCCAGCAGCCCCAATAGCGGGGGGTACCAAGAGACCCAGTACTTC.